This record concerns one TCR beta chain sequence. Followed over time, Seattle patients had been enrolled while infection was active. Repertoires were generated with immunoSEQ multiplex PCR, while TCRdb's copy carries only in-frame clones and drops some. The data contain approximately 320,000 clones, roughly 86% of them singletons. This sample was taken from a study of blood T cell repertoires in COVID-19. After removal of 4 bases from V and 4 bases from J, the junction contained 5 bases not matched to a gene. The CDR3 is 14 amino acids. Germline CDR1 and CDR2: SGHRS and YFSETQ. The rearrangement links TRBV5-1 to TRBJ2-7, with 10 bases that match TRBD1. The sequenced material came from peripheral blood. This clonotype originated in a woman younger than 45 with COVID-19, enrolled during active disease. This CDR3 is CASSAGTGVYEQYF. The CDR3 DNA is TGCGCCAGCAGCGCCGGGACAGGGGTATACGAGCAGTACTTC.